This T cell receptor beta chain is from a study of blood T cell repertoires in COVID-19. Study overall: Sources were T cells, B-cell-depleted T cells, or PBMCs; the material itself was cDNA or gDNA.

The CDR3 spans 16 residues. Trimming cost V 1 base and J 3 bases, with 15 bases left between them. Germline V CDR1 and CDR2: SGHRS, YFSETQ. Per the authors' pipeline: It was from reference gene primer amplification that nucleated cell counts were estimated. Using immunoSEQ multiplex PCR, the repertoire was profiled, and TCRdb retains in-frame clones only, with some absent. V, J and clone size are those of that table, while D and trimming were read from the DNA. The sample yields 150,000 to 200,000 clones, approximately 88% seen once. The chain links TRBV5-1 to TRBJ2-3, with D possibly TRBD1 on 6 matching bases. Input material: peripheral blood. This TCR came from a woman aged 25 to 39 with acute or convalescent COVID-19. Written as DNA, the CDR3 is TGCGCCAGCAGCTTGACCCCCAGGGGATTGACAGATACGCAGTATTTT. This codes for CASSLTPRGLTDTQYF.